The 24 T cell receptor beta chains reported below all come from one sample, sequenced in a study of blood T cell repertoires in COVID-19. Sequenced by immunoSEQ multiplex PCR; TCRdb stores in-frame clones only, minus some. This table has hundreds of thousands of clones, around 88% appearing once. What was sequenced was PBMCs or T cells enriched from blood (not recorded which). These receptors originate from a middle-aged woman who had recovered from COVID-19.

As to this clone: This specimen includes other DNA sequences encoding the same CDR3. The CDR3 coding sequence is TGTGCCAGCAGCTTAAGTCAGGTTAGGAACACCGGGGAGCTGTTTTTT. This translates into CASSLSQVRNTGELFF. The chain has TRBV7-3 and TRBJ2-2; D is unclear. The germline CDR1 and CDR2 sequences are SGHTA and FQGTGA. This CDR3 is built from 16 residues. V shed 1 base and J shed 1 base, with 10 bases lying between them.

The gene calls are TRBV7-9 and TRBJ2-7, with a possible D match to TRBD2 (6 bases). The length of the CDR3 is 15 residues. Germline CDR1 is SEHNR and CDR2 is FQNEAQ (reference sequence). V shed 5 bases and J shed 2 bases, with 16 bases lying between them. CDR3 in DNA: TGTGCCAGCAGCCCACCCCTTAGCGGTCCCTACGAGCAGTACTTC. It yields the protein CASSPPLSGPYEQYF. Looking up the rest from reference TRBV7-9 and TRBJ2-7 gives the full variable domain: DTGVSQNPRHKITKRGQNVTFRCDPISEHNRLYWYRQTLGQGPEFLTYFQNEAQLEKSRLLSDRFSAERPKGSFSTLEIQRTEQGDSAMYLCASSPPLSGPYEQYFGPGTRLTVT.

The V gene is TRBV7-3, the J gene TRBJ1-4; D uncertain. CDR1 and CDR2 (germline): SGHTA, FQGTGA. CDR3 length: 15 residues. Trimming stripped 5 bases from V and 8 bases from J, with 18 bases between. In DNA form, the CDR3 reads TGTGCCAGCAGCCCTACCGGCAGCCTGGGCGAAAAACTGTTTTTT. Its translation is CASSPTGSLGEKLFF. Complete variable domain (other parts from reference TRBV7-3 and TRBJ1-4): GAGVSQTPSNKVTEKGKYVELRCDPISGHTALYWYRQSLGQGPEFLIYFQGTGAADDSGLPNDRFFAVRPEGSVSTLKIQRTERGDSAVYLCASSPTGSLGEKLFFGSGTQLSVL.

The rearrangement links TRBV2 to TRBJ2-1, with 9 bases identical to TRBD2. Germline CDR1 is SNHLY and CDR2 is FYNNEI. There are 15 residues in the CDR3. J was trimmed by 8 bases and V by 8 bases; bases with no gene match: 13. This CDR3 reads CASAGVRGRAHEQFF. The DNA of the CDR3 is TGTGCCAGCGCCGGCGTGCGCGGGAGGGCCCATGAGCAGTTCTTC.

This clone occurred once. The chain is built from TRBV4-3 and TRBJ2-3, with 9 bases identical to TRBD2. V shed 0 bases and J 5 bases; nucleotides not matched to a gene: 6. The CDR3 has 16 residues. CDR1 and CDR2 from the germline V gene are LGHNA and YSLEER. This chain's CDR3 is CASSQEFSGSGDTQYF. The CDR3 region has the DNA TGCGCCAGCAGCCAAGAGTTTAGCGGGAGCGGAGATACGCAGTATTTT.

The rearrangement joins TRBV10-1 to TRBJ2-5, with D tentatively TRBD1 (6 bases). The CDR3 has 14 residues. CDR1 is WNHNN, CDR2 SYGVQD, per germline (reference sequence). Trimming removed 6 bases from V and 5 bases from J, with 16 bases in between. For the CDR3, the DNA is TGCGCCAGCAGCCCCAGGGGCCAGATGGAGACCCAGTACTTC. This codes for CASSPRGQMETQYF.

The chain combines TRBV28 with TRBJ2-7; 7 bases map to TRBD2. Germline CDR1 MDHEN, CDR2 SYDVKM. CDR3 length: 12 amino acids. V lost 9 bases, J lost 7 bases, and 9 bases stayed unmatched. In DNA form, the CDR3 reads TGTGCCAGTGGACGGGGGGTGGGTGAGCAGTACTTC. Translation: CASGRGVGEQYF. Full variable domain (outside the CDR3, taken from reference TRBV28 and TRBJ2-7): DVKVTQSSRYLVKRTGEKVFLECVQDMDHENMFWYRQDPGLGLRLIYFSYDVKMKEKGDIPEGYSVSREKKERFSLILESASTNQTSMYLCASGRGVGEQYFGPGTRLTVT.

The V and J genes are TRBV20-1 and TRBJ1-6, with D unclear. The CDR3 has 13 amino acids. Trimming removed 3 bases at V and 9 bases at J, with 12 bases between. Looked up from germline, CDR1 is DFQATT and CDR2 is SNEGSKA (reference sequence). The CDR3 bases are TGCAGTGCTAGTGCCTTCGCGTCTTCACCCCTCCACTTT. Amino acids: CSASAFASSPLHF.

The J gene is TRBJ2-4, the V gene TRBV19; 9 bases fit TRBD1. CDR3 length: 17 amino acids. CDR1 LNHDA and CDR2 SQIVND come from the germline V gene (reference sequence). The J segment lost 1 base and the V segment lost 1 base, leaving 5 bases of the junction unmatched. As DNA, the CDR3 is TGTGCCAGTAGTATAGCGAGGACAGGGGTGGCCAAAAACATTCAGTACTTC. As protein: CASSIARTGVAKNIQYF.

This chain uses TRBV27 with TRBJ2-1; 10 nucleotides align to TRBD2. The germline V gene encodes CDR1 MNHEY and CDR2 SMNVEV (reference sequence). V shed 2 bases, J shed 3 bases, and the junction held 4 bases outside the gene matches. This CDR3 comprises 16 residues. The CDR3 nucleotides read TGTGCCAGCAGTTTAAGTTTAGCGGGAGGCTACAATGAGCAGTTCTTC. This codes for CASSLSLAGGYNEQFF.

This chain uses TRBV5-1 with TRBJ2-3; TRBD2 matches at 12 bases. Losses at the gene ends were 0 bases for V and 8 bases for J; bases not matched to a gene: 4. Germline CDR1 reads SGHRS; CDR2 reads YFSETQ. This CDR3 region has 15 residues. DNA for the CDR3: TGCGCCAGCAGCTTGGGACTAGCGGGAGAACGTACGCAGTATTTT. Encoded protein: CASSLGLAGERTQYF.

The chain carries TRBV29-1 and TRBJ2-1; D ambiguous. Germline V lookup: CDR1 SQVTM, CDR2 ANQGSEA. V lost 2 bases and J lost 7, with 12 bases in between. The CDR3 has 13 residues. The CDR3 DNA follows: TGCAGCGTTGAATTTGAGTTCTCAAATGAGCAGTTCTTC. Translated, it gives CSVEFEFSNEQFF.

This chain links TRBV18 with TRBJ2-3; the match to TRBD2 covers 12 bases. V shed 3 bases, J shed 5 bases, and the junction held 0 bases outside the gene matches. This CDR3 is built from 14 residues. CDR1 KGHSH and CDR2 LQKENI come from the germline V gene. The CDR3 bases are TGTGCCAGCTCACCGGGACTAGCGGGAGATACGCAGTATTTT. It specifies CASSPGLAGDTQYF.

The rearrangement links TRBV27 to TRBJ2-3, with D unresolved. The germline CDR1 and CDR2 sequences are MNHEY and SMNVEV (reference sequence). The CDR3 contains 13 residues. V lost 2 bases and J 2 bases, leaving 5 bases between the germline ends. CDR3: CASSLGTTDTQYF. Written as DNA, the CDR3 is TGTGCCAGCAGTTTAGGCACCACAGATACGCAGTATTTT.

This rearrangement joins TRBV3-1 (or the pseudogene TRBV3-2) to TRBJ2-5; no reliable D call. Germline V gene lookup returns CDR1 LGHDT and CDR2 YNNKEL (reference sequence). The CDR3 sequence is 11 residues long. The V end lost 2 bases, the J end lost 5 bases, and 3 bases lay between the germline ends. CDR3 loop: CASSQRETQYF. Written as DNA, the CDR3 is TGTGCCAGCAGCCAACGGGAGACCCAGTACTTC.

The rearrangement uses TRBV28 and TRBJ2-2; TRBD2 matches 11 bases. Germline CDR1 reads MDHEN; CDR2 reads SYDVKM. The CDR3 contains 24 residues. J was trimmed by 3 bases and V by 1 base; bases with no gene match: 25. The chain's CDR3 is CASSLLGTSTGTSGAQRDTGELFF. For the CDR3, the DNA is TGTGCCAGCAGTTTATTGGGTACCTCAACCGGGACTAGCGGAGCTCAAAGGGACACCGGGGAGCTGTTTTTT.

CDR3 in amino acids: CAWNWGTGNVLTF. The CDR3, as DNA: TGTGCCTGGAATTGGGGCACAGGAAACGTCCTGACTTTC. The chain is built from TRBV30 and TRBJ2-6; D is perhaps TRBD1 (5 bases). Trimming took 4 bases from V and 10 from J, leaving 14 bases between them. This CDR3 comprises 13 residues. Germline values: CDR1 GTSNPN, CDR2 SVGIG (reference sequence).

CDR3 sequence (DNA): TGTGCCAGCAGTTTATATGAGGGGGCGCGCTCCTATGGCTACACCTTC. Translating gives CASSLYEGARSYGYTF. J is TRBJ1-2 and V is TRBV28, with TRBD1 identical over 7 bases. This CDR3 contains 16 residues. After removal of 1 base from V and 4 bases from J, the junction contained 9 bases not matched to a gene. Germline loops: CDR1 MDHEN, CDR2 SYDVKM.

V gene TRBV18 combines with J gene TRBJ2-7; a weak D match, TRBD1 (7 bases). The V end lost 6 bases, the J end lost 2 bases, and 20 bases lay between the germline ends. The CDR3 consists of 16 residues. Germline V gene data show CDR1 as KGHSH and CDR2 as LQKENI. The CDR3 protein is CASSPNRGGSTYEQYF. The CDR3 bases are TGTGCCAGCTCCCCAAACAGGGGAGGCTCGACCTACGAGCAGTACTTC.

The chain is built from TRBV7-8 and TRBJ2-7; TRBD2 is a possible D gene (6 bases). The germline V and J ends were trimmed by 1 base and 0 bases, with 13 bases remaining between them. The CDR3 covers 16 residues. The germline CDR1 and CDR2 sequences are SGHVS and FQNEAQ. CDR3 in amino acids: CASSLGLAVTSYEQYF. In DNA form, the CDR3 reads TGTGCCAGCAGCTTAGGATTAGCGGTAACCTCCTACGAGCAGTACTTC.

The chain is built from TRBV7-9 and TRBJ1-1; D gene uncertain. This CDR3 is built from 14 residues. Trimming took off 1 base at V and 1 base at J, with 7 bases between the two ends. The germline CDR1 and CDR2 sequences are SEHNR and FQNEAQ (reference sequence). The CDR3 coding sequence is TGTGCCAGCAGCTTAGGACTCGCGAACACTGAAGCTTTCTTT. It encodes CASSLGLANTEAFF. Using reference TRBV7-9 and TRBJ1-1 for the parts outside the CDR3, the full variable domain is DTGVSQNPRHKITKRGQNVTFRCDPISEHNRLYWYRQTLGQGPEFLTYFQNEAQLEKSRLLSDRFSAERPKGSFSTLEIQRTEQGDSAMYLCASSLGLANTEAFFGQGTRLTVV.

This clone was recorded only once. This chain uses TRBV7-2 with TRBJ1-2; D perhaps matches TRBD1 (6 bases). The CDR3 covers 14 residues. Germline V gives CDR1 SGHTA, CDR2 FQGNSA. Trimming cost V 5 bases and J 6 bases, with 16 bases left between them. CDR3 nucleotide sequence: TGTGCCAGCAGCCCAAGGACAGTCAAGAATGGCTACACCTTC. Translating gives CASSPRTVKNGYTF.

The chain carries TRBV2 and TRBJ1-1; D is uncertain. V gave up 2 bases and J gave up 1 base, with 11 bases separating them. Per germline, CDR1 SNHLY and CDR2 FYNNEI. The CDR3 spans 15 residues. CDR3 in amino acids: CASSESARRNTEAFF. DNA of the CDR3: TGTGCCAGCAGTGAATCCGCCCGTAGGAACACTGAAGCTTTCTTT.

The chain recombines TRBV5-1 with TRBJ2-2, with 14 bases lining up with TRBD2. The CDR3 sequence is 18 residues long. Germline V gene data show CDR1 as SGHRS and CDR2 as YFSETQ. V was pared by 2 bases and J by 7 bases, with 10 bases of the junction left unmatched. CDR3 sequence: CASSLQGTSGSGGGELFF. CDR3 DNA: TGCGCCAGCAGCTTACAAGGGACTAGCGGGAGCGGTGGCGGGGAGCTGTTTTTT.